This T cell receptor beta chain was captured by sequencing in a study of read filtering for tumor transcriptome and immune sequencing. This library used roughly 430 ng RNA and molecular barcoded adaptors spanning alpha/delta and beta/gamma chains. TCRdb called the reads again in MiXCR, with one record for every CDR3 protein. The sample yields roughly 38,000 distinct CDR3 sequences, 13% seen once. V lost 5 bases to trimming and J lost 12 bases; unmatched junction nucleotides: 17. The CDR3 sequence is 15 residues long. This clonotype appeared many times. The rearrangement links TRBV12-3 or TRBV12-4 to TRBJ2-5; 8 positions match TRBD2. The clonotype originates from a donor aged 40 or older with multiple myeloma. The sequenced sample was a population of CD138-negative cells sorted from bone marrow. CDR3 nucleotide sequence: TGTGCCAGCAGTCCCCCCTGGAGCGGGAGTCCCCGTGAGTACTTC. It translates to CASSPPWSGSPREYF.